Listed below are T cell receptor beta chains from one sample, sequenced in a study of breast tumors, draining lymph nodes, adjacent tissues. TCRdb ran MiXCR on the multiplex PCR reads and lists one entry per CDR3 protein. The sample lists more than 250,000 distinct CDR3 sequences, more than 30% occurring once. Sequences were obtained from axillary lymph node tissue. The receptors were sampled from a female donor with breast cancer. Some clones in this sample may be carry-over from other donors' samples. CDR3s include the opening cysteine and the closing phenylalanine or tryptophan. The order of the fields is V gene, D gene, clone size, J gene, CDR3 protein, CDR3 DNA. D genes are given only for firm matches. Expanded clones get a size class; other rows say once, few or many, or leave the size out.

V: TRBV28
D: TRBD2
size: many
J: TRBJ2-2
CDR3: CASSLWRLAGGPGELFF
DNA: TGTGCCAGCAGTTTATGGAGACTAGCGGGAGGGCCTGGGGAGCTGTTTTTT

V: TRBV30
D: TRBD1
size: few
J: TRBJ2-3
CDR3: CAGGKEASTDTQYF
DNA: TGTGCAGGGGGCAAGGAGGCTAGCACAGATACGCAGTATTTT

V: TRBV10-3
D: -
size: many
J: TRBJ1-3
CDR3: CAISESGTLSRSGNTIYF
DNA: TGTGCCATCAGTGAGTCTGGGACACTATCCCGCTCTGGAAACACCATATATTTT

V: TRBV19
D: -
size: many
J: TRBJ2-1
CDR3: CASMAGHHEQFF
DNA: TGTGCCAGTATGGCGGGACATCATGAGCAGTTCTTC

V: TRBV6-1
D: -
size: many
J: TRBJ1-2
CDR3: CASSRDTYGYTF
DNA: TGTGCCAGCAGCCGGGACACCTATGGCTACACCTTC

V: TRBV25-1
D: -
size: many
J: TRBJ2-7
CDR3: CASSASQPSYEQYF
DNA: TGTGCCAGCAGTGCTTCCCAACCCTCCTACGAGCAGTACTTC

V: TRBV12-3/TRBV12-4
D: TRBD1
size: many
J: TRBJ1-5
CDR3: CASRATTGTGGARSAQHF
DNA: TGTGCCAGCAGGGCCACTACCGGGACAGGGGGCGCCCGATCAGCCCAGCATTTT

V: TRBV7-2
D: -
size: -
J: TRBJ2-2
CDR3: CASSLRGLAGELFF
DNA: TGTGCCAGCAGCTTAAGGGGGCTAGCGGGGGAGCTGTTTTTT

V: TRBV7-3
D: -
size: -
J: TRBJ1-2
CDR3: CAGSSETRGLGYTF
DNA: TGTGCCGGCAGCAGTGAAACCAGGGGACTTGGCTACACCTTC

V: TRBV6-5
D: TRBD2
size: many
J: TRBJ2-1
CDR3: CASRDSGMYNEQFF
DNA: TGTGCCAGCAGGGATAGCGGGATGTACAATGAGCAGTTCTTC

V: TRBV7-2
D: TRBD1
size: many
J: TRBJ2-7
CDR3: CASSRTGSAYEQYF
DNA: TGTGCCAGCAGCCGGACAGGGTCTGCCTACGAGCAGTACTTC

V: TRBV14
D: -
size: -
J: TRBJ2-7
CDR3: CASGPGTGAYEQYF
DNA: TGTGCCAGCGGTCCCGGGACGGGAGCCTACGAGCAGTACTTC

V: TRBV4-2
D: TRBD1
size: many
J: TRBJ2-3
CDR3: CASSPRGTDTDTQYF
DNA: TGTGCCAGCAGCCCGAGGGGGACAGACACAGATACGCAGTATTTT

V: TRBV19
D: TRBD1
size: -
J: TRBJ1-1
CDR3: CASSIGGQGAEAFF
DNA: TGTGCCAGTAGTATAGGGGGACAGGGCGCTGAAGCTTTCTTT

V: TRBV5-1
D: -
size: -
J: TRBJ1-6
CDR3: CASSRGGPLHF
DNA: TGCGCCAGCAGCCGGGGGGGACCCCTCCACTTT